This TCR beta chain was sequenced for a study of a mutant IDH1 vaccine in newly diagnosed glioma. Whole-study context: Therapy received beforehand was radiotherapy, temozolomide, or both, with most patients given both. Study-wide results and caveats: Of the patients, approximately 93% had vaccine-induced immune responses.

The repertoire was sequenced with immunoSEQ multiplex PCR; TCRdb's copy has only in-frame clones and lacks some. This sample carries tens of thousands of clones, about 88% of them seen once, and the ten largest clones take approximately 2%. Points on this clone: Its antigen is as yet unknown.

This CDR3 region has 11 residues. V lost 5 bases and J lost 4, with 4 bases in between. Germline V gene data show CDR1 as SGHAT and CDR2 as FQNNGV. As for time point: week 35, safety follow-up. Every single dose of the vaccine, 300 ug of mutant IDH1 20-mer peptide, came with topical imiquimod. During weeks 1, 3, 5, 7, 11, 15, 19 and 23, patients received eight vaccinations. The receptor's source is a man aged 25 to 45 with glioma. The V gene is TRBV11-2, the J gene TRBJ2-3; D remains unclear. The sequences come from PBMCs, collected from a glioma patient whose treatment included an IDH1 peptide vaccine. The CDR3 loop reads CASSGADTQYF. CDR3 nucleotides: TGTGCCAGCAGCGGGGCAGATACGCAGTATTTT.